The 28 T cell receptor beta chains presented below share a single source sample, sequenced in a study of T cells after yellow fever vaccination. TCRdb re-derived calls from the 5' RACE reads in MiXCR, one entry per CDR3 protein. The sample records about 330,000 distinct CDR3 sequences, over 4% being singletons. This sample comprised PBMCs, obtained 5 days after the yellow fever booster vaccination. Source of these receptors: a man aged 18 to 29 who received the YFV17D yellow fever vaccine.

This clonotype showed up many times. The chain recombines TRBV5-1 with TRBJ2-7; no definite D call. Germline V CDR1 and CDR2: SGHRS, YFSETQ. V lost 4 bases to trimming and J lost 0 bases, with 8 bases between them. The CDR3 is 13 amino acids. The CDR3 DNA reads TGCGCCAGCAGCCGGACCGACTCCTACGAGCAGTACTTC. This encodes CASSRTDSYEQYF.

This clonotype was seen repeatedly, ten times or more. V gene TRBV7-8 combines with J gene TRBJ2-3; TRBD2 matches 11 bases. Trimming at V came to 6 bases and at J to 0 bases, leaving 8 bases not matched to a gene. This CDR3 comprises 17 residues. In germline, CDR1 is SGHVS, CDR2 FQNEAQ. CDR3 nucleotides: TGTGCCAGCAGTCGACTAGCGGGGACCCTTAGCACAGATACGCAGTATTTT. Translation gives CASSRLAGTLSTDTQYF.

V usage is TRBV20-1 and J usage is TRBJ1-5, with TRBD1 as a possible D gene (5 bases). Germline V CDR1 and CDR2: DFQATT, SNEGSKA (reference sequence). This CDR3 contains 12 residues. With 5 bases removed from V and 7 bases from J, the gap between germline ends came to 12 bases. The CDR3 spells CSAGGRGQPQHF. The DNA for the CDR3 is TGCAGTGCTGGAGGCCGGGGGCAGCCCCAGCATTTT.

The V call is TRBV6-5, the J call TRBJ2-1, with no clear D. Germline V gene data show CDR1 as MNHEY and CDR2 as SVGAGI. Between the trimmed V and J ends, which lost 0 bases and 10 bases, there was a span of 10 bases. The CDR3 totals 13 residues. The CDR3 loop is CASSYSTNFEQFF. The CDR3 DNA reads TGTGCCAGCAGTTACTCAACAAACTTCGAGCAGTTCTTC.

This clonotype was counted at least ten times. The chain links TRBV3-1 to TRBJ2-2, with 7 nucleotides matching TRBD2. CDR3 size: 15 residues. CDR1 and CDR2 (germline): LGHDT, YNNKEL (reference sequence). V shed 1 base and J 4 bases; nucleotides not matched to a gene: 3. The CDR3: CASSQASGATGELFF. The CDR3 bases are TGTGCCAGCAGCCAAGCTAGCGGAGCCACCGGGGAGCTGTTTTTT.

This clonotype has just a few counts. The V and J genes are TRBV3-1 and TRBJ2-4; tentative D call: TRBD1 (5 bases). The CDR3 is made up of 12 amino acids. Trimming took off 4 bases at V and 7 bases at J, with 8 bases between the two ends. The germline gives CDR1 LGHDT, CDR2 YNNKEL (reference sequence). The CDR3 nucleotides read TGTGCCAGCAGCCTGACAGCGAACATTCAGTACTTC. Residues: CASSLTANIQYF.

This chain connects TRBV20-1 to TRBJ2-3; 14 nucleotides line up with TRBD2. Germline CDR1 DFQATT, CDR2 SNEGSKA (reference sequence). The CDR3 runs to 14 residues. Trimming at V came to 3 bases and at J to 8 bases, leaving 4 bases not matched to a gene. CDR3: CSARTSGGAPTQYF. CDR3 in DNA: TGCAGTGCTAGGACTAGCGGGGGGGCCCCTACGCAGTATTTT.

This chain links TRBV5-1 with TRBJ2-1; 7 bases fit TRBD2. Trimming at V came to 3 bases and at J to 12 bases, leaving 6 bases not matched to a gene. CDR3 size: 12 residues. The V gene's germline CDR1 is SGHRS and CDR2 YFSETQ. This CDR3 is CASSSSGTMQFF. CDR3 in DNA: TGCGCCAGCAGCTCTTCCGGGACTATGCAGTTCTTC.

This clonotype has only a few counts. V gene TRBV7-9 combines with J gene TRBJ2-2, with TRBD2 matching over 7 bases. This CDR3 region has 17 residues. V lost 0 bases, J lost 2 bases, and 6 bases stayed unmatched. The germline V gene has CDR1 SEHNR and CDR2 FQNEAQ (reference sequence). The CDR3 DNA reads TGTGCCAGCAGCTTAGCCGGGACTACCACAAACACCGGGGAGCTGTTTTTT. Translated, it gives CASSLAGTTTNTGELFF.

This clonotype came up a few times. The chain combines TRBV5-1 with TRBJ1-3, with TRBD1 matching over 9 bases. Germline V lookup: CDR1 SGHRS, CDR2 YFSETQ. V lost 3 bases and J lost 4; bases outside the gene matches: 5. The CDR3 runs to 15 residues. Here the CDR3 reads CASSSQGAEGNTIYF. The CDR3 nucleotides are TGCGCCAGCAGCTCACAGGGGGCGGAAGGAAACACCATATATTTT.

This clonotype has ten or more counts. V usage is TRBV5-1 and J usage is TRBJ2-5; 10 bases fit TRBD1. Germline V gene lookup returns CDR1 SGHRS and CDR2 YFSETQ. The CDR3 loop spans 15 amino acids. Trimming removed 2 bases from V and 3 bases from J; junction bases left unmatched: 4. The CDR3 spells CASSLGTGAEETQYF. The CDR3 nucleotides are TGCGCCAGCAGCTTAGGGACAGGGGCCGAAGAGACCCAGTACTTC.

This clonotype was counted ten times or more. A read error may produce the germline difference seen at one junction end. The CDR3 is CASSEGSSVF. As DNA, the CDR3 is TGTGCCAGCAGTGAAGGGAGCTCAGTATTT. The rearrangement joins TRBV2 to TRBJ2-3; D unresolved. The CDR3 loop spans 10 amino acids. CDR1 is SNHLY, CDR2 FYNNEI, per germline.

A few counts support this clonotype. The chain combines TRBV4-2 with TRBJ2-7, with D possibly matching TRBD2 (5 bases). The CDR3 is made up of 14 amino acids. Germline lookup yields CDR1 LGHNA and CDR2 YNFKEQ. V shed 1 base and J shed 2 bases, with 9 bases lying between them. The CDR3 spells CASSQGDGTYEQYF. The CDR3 bases are TGTGCCAGCAGCCAAGGCGACGGGACCTACGAGCAGTACTTC.

The V gene is TRBV2, the J gene TRBJ2-7; 8 nucleotides align to TRBD1. J gave up 3 bases and V 4 bases, and 5 bases lay outside the gene matches. Germline CDR1 and CDR2: SNHLY and FYNNEI. The CDR3 is made up of 14 amino acids. The CDR3 loop is CASSGQGLIYEQYV. Written as DNA, the CDR3 is TGTGCCAGCAGTGGACAGGGGCTCATCTACGAGCAGTACGTC.

This clonotype has a handful of counts. The chain carries TRBV7-9 and TRBJ2-5, with D perhaps matching TRBD1 (6 bases). This CDR3 is built from 14 residues. Per the germline V gene, CDR1 is SEHNR and CDR2 is FQNEAQ (reference sequence). V dropped 6 bases and J dropped 5 bases, with 16 bases sitting between them. CDR3 protein: CASSRDTGFETQYF. CDR3 nucleotide sequence: TGTGCCAGCAGTCGGGACACCGGTTTTGAGACCCAGTACTTC.

This rearrangement joins TRBV20-1 to TRBJ1-2; TRBD1 matches at 11 bases. J gave up 13 bases and V 5 bases, and 15 bases lay outside the gene matches. The germline gives CDR1 DFQATT, CDR2 SNEGSKA (reference sequence). The CDR3 is 14 residues long. CDR3: CSAVGDRGLGFGTF. DNA for the CDR3: TGCAGTGCTGTAGGGGACAGGGGGTTAGGGTTTGGCACCTTC.

This clonotype has a count of ten or more. V and J are TRBV20-1 and TRBJ2-3; TRBD2 agrees at 9 bases. In germline, CDR1 is DFQATT, CDR2 SNEGSKA (reference sequence). The length of the CDR3 is 14 residues. V was pared by 6 bases and J by 2 bases, with 6 bases of the junction left unmatched. Here the CDR3 DNA reads TGCAGTGCCATAGCGGGGGCCCCCACAGATACGCAGTATTTT. Its translation: CSAIAGAPTDTQYF.

CDR3: CATSRVRYNEQFF. CDR3 DNA: TGTGCCACCAGCAGAGTCAGATACAATGAGCAGTTCTTC. This chain links TRBV15 with TRBJ2-1; D is ambiguous. The length of the CDR3 is 13 residues. V was pared by 1 base and J by 4 bases, with 5 bases between. Germline values: CDR1 LNHNV, CDR2 YYDKDF (reference sequence).

The chain is built from TRBV29-1 and TRBJ1-4; D gene ambiguous. V lost 3 bases and J lost 5, with 7 bases in between. The CDR3 length is 12 residues. The germline V gene has CDR1 SQVTM and CDR2 ANQGSEA. In nucleotides, the CDR3 is TGCAGCGTTGATGACGGGAATGAAAAACTGTTTTTT. This sequence encodes CSVDDGNEKLFF.

This clonotype appeared a few times. This sequence joins TRBV4-1 and TRBJ1-5, with TRBD1 matching over 8 bases. Germline CDR1 MGHRA, CDR2 YSYEKL. The length of the CDR3 is 16 residues. J was trimmed by 4 bases and V by 4 bases; bases with no gene match: 9. The CDR3 bases are TGCGCCAGCAGCCGGACAGGGCACACCGAAAATCAGCCCCAGCATTTT. This gives the protein CASSRTGHTENQPQHF.

This clonotype has more than one count but fewer than ten. The chain recombines TRBV29-1 with TRBJ2-5; 8 nucleotides agree with TRBD2. CDR1 is SQVTM and CDR2 is ANQGSEA in the germline V gene. Trimming at V came to 5 bases and at J to 4 bases, leaving 9 bases not matched to a gene. This CDR3 is built from 14 residues. The CDR3 DNA sequence: TGCAGCGTTCGGGGCGGGGGGCTGTTAGAGACCCAGTACTTC. Translated, it gives CSVRGGGLLETQYF.

The chain combines TRBV6-5 with TRBJ2-5, with D perhaps matching TRBD2 (5 bases). Germline V gene sequence: CDR1 MNHEY, CDR2 SVGAGI. V was cut by 5 bases and J by 2 bases, with 15 bases left in between. The CDR3 has 15 residues. This CDR3 is CASSGLSTAQETQYF. In DNA, the CDR3 is TGTGCCAGCAGTGGACTCTCCACTGCGCAAGAGACCCAGTACTTC.

This clonotype came up many times. V is TRBV9 and J is TRBJ1-1; D is possibly TRBD1 (6 bases). The CDR3 is 14 amino acids. Germline CDR1 SGDLS, CDR2 YYNGEE. Trimming removed 0 bases from V and 3 bases from J, with 9 bases in between. Here the CDR3 reads CASSVASGDTEAFF. Written as DNA, the CDR3 is TGTGCCAGCAGCGTAGCTTCAGGGGACACTGAAGCTTTCTTT.

The chain recombines TRBV5-1 with TRBJ1-4, with D possibly being TRBD1 (6 bases). The germline V and J ends were trimmed by 4 bases and 1 base, with 17 bases remaining between them. This CDR3 has 17 residues. From germline, CDR1 is SGHRS and CDR2 YFSETQ. The CDR3 DNA reads TGCGCCAGCAGCCCAGGGACATCCCCCATAACTAATGAAAAACTGTTTTTT. Encoded protein: CASSPGTSPITNEKLFF. The full variable domain, in which reference TRBV5-1 and TRBJ1-4 provide the parts outside the CDR3, is KAGVTQTPRYLIKTRGQQVTLSCSPISGHRSVSWYQQTPGQGLQFLFEYFSETQRNKGNFPGRFSGRQFSNSRSEMNVSTLELGDSALYLCASSPGTSPITNEKLFFGSGTQLSVL.

The V call is TRBV27, the J call TRBJ1-5; a weak D match, TRBD1 (5 bases). Trimming cost V 3 bases and J 7 bases, with 7 bases left between them. Germline lookup yields CDR1 MNHEY and CDR2 SMNVEV (reference sequence). The CDR3 is 12 amino acids. Here the CDR3 DNA reads TGTGCCAGCAGTTTGAGGGGACAGCCCCAGCATTTT. Encoded protein: CASSLRGQPQHF.

The chain combines TRBV2 with TRBJ1-5; the D gene is possibly TRBD1 (6 bases). There are 14 residues in the CDR3. The germline V gene has CDR1 SNHLY and CDR2 FYNNEI. Trimming took 6 bases from V and 7 from J, leaving 16 bases between them. The DNA for the CDR3 is TGTGCCAGCAGGGGACTAACAGGGAACCAGCCCCAGCATTTT. This codes for CASRGLTGNQPQHF.

This chain uses TRBV7-3 with TRBJ2-2, with D hard to call. V gave up 5 bases and J gave up 4 bases, with 11 bases separating them. The CDR3 runs 14 residues. Per germline, CDR1 SGHTA and CDR2 FQGTGA. CDR3 sequence reads: CASSVDLGTGELFF. The CDR3, as DNA: TGTGCCAGCAGCGTCGATTTGGGCACCGGGGAGCTGTTTTTT.

In this sample, this clonotype turned up a few times. The chain uses TRBV5-1 and TRBJ1-1; 9 nucleotides line up with TRBD1. The CDR3 sequence is 13 residues long. The V gene's germline CDR1 is SGHRS and CDR2 YFSETQ. The V and J ends lost 4 bases and 5 bases, in that order; junction bases with no gene match: 3. CDR3 sequence reads: CASSTDRGTEAFF. DNA for the CDR3: TGCGCCAGCAGCACAGACAGGGGGACTGAAGCTTTCTTT.